This T cell receptor beta chain was observed in a study of Graves' ophthalmopathy and Graves' hyperthyroidism. Germline values: CDR1 SGHTA, CDR2 FQGTGA. Trimming cost V 6 bases and J 4 bases; bases outside gene matches: 9. The CDR3 spans 14 residues. The TCR beta CDR3 regions underwent amplification from RNA transcripts. The authors performed first-round RT-PCR with HTBI primers and then a second-round multiplex PCR. MiXCR, run by TCRdb on the multiplex PCR reads, gives a single entry per CDR3 protein. The table shows about 480,000 distinct CDR3 sequences, with around an eighth occurring only once. This clonotype has only one observation.

The chain employs TRBV7-3 and TRBJ2-7; 7 positions match TRBD2. The TCR originated in a woman in her twenties or thirties with Graves' ophthalmopathy. The source material was blood. The DNA for the CDR3 is TGTGCCAGCAGGTACGGGCAGGGAGGGTACGAGCAGTACTTC. This gives the protein CASRYGQGGYEQYF.